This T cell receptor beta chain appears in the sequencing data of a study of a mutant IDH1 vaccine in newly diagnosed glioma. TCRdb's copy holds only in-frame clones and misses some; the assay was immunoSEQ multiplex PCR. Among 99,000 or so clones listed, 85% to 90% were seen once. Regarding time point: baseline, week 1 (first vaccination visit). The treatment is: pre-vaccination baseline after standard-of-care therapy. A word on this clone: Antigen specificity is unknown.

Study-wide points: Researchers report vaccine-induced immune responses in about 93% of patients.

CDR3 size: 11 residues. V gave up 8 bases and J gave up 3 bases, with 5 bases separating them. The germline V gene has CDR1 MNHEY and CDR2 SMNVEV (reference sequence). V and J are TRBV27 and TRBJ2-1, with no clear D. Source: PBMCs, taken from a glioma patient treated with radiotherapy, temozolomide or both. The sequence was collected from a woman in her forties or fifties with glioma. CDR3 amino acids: CASGDYNEQFF. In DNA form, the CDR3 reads TGTGCCAGCGGGGACTACAATGAGCAGTTCTTC.